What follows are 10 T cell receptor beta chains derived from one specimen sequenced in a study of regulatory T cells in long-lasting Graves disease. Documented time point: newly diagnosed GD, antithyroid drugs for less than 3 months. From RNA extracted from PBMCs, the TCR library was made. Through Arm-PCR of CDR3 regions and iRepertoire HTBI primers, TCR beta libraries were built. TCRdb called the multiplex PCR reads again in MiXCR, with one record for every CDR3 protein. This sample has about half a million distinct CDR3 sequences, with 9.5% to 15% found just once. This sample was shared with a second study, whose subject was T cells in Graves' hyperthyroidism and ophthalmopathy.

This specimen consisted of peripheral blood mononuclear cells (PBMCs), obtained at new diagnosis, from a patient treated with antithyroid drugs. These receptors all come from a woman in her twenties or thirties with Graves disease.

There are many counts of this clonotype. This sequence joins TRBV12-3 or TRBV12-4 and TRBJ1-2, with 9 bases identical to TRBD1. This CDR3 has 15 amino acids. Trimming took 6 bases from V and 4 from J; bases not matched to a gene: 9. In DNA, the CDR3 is TGTGCCAGCAGCCCACAGGGGGCAGGGGTCTATGGCTACACCTTC. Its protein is CASSPQGAGVYGYTF.

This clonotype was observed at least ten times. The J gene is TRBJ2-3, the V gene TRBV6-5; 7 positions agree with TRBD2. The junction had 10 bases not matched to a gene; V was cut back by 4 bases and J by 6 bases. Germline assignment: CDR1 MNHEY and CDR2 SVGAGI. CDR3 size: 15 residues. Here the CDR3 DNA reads TGTGCCAGCAGTTCGGGACTACACCAAGGGGATACGCAGTATTTT. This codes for CASSSGLHQGDTQYF.

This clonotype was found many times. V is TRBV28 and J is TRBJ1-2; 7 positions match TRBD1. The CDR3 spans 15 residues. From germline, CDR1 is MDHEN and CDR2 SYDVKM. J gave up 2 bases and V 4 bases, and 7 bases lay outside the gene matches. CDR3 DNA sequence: TGTGCCAGCAGTTCCGGGACAGCGCCGAACTATGGCTACACCTTC. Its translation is CASSSGTAPNYGYTF.

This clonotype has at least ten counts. CDR3 sequence: CASSEGPGGGELFF. The CDR3 coding sequence is TGTGCCAGCAGTGAGGGCCCGGGAGGCGGGGAGCTGTTTTTT. This chain uses TRBV2 with TRBJ2-2, with 7 bases lining up with TRBD2. Germline-derived CDR1 and CDR2 are SNHLY and FYNNEI. V lost 3 bases to trimming and J lost 7 bases; unmatched junction nucleotides: 5. The CDR3 totals 14 residues.

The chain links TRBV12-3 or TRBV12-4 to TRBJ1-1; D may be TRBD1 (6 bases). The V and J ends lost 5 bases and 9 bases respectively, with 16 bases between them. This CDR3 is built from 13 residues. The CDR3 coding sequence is TGTGCCAGCAGTGGGGCCAGGGGCGGGAAAGCTTTCTTT. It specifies CASSGARGGKAFF.

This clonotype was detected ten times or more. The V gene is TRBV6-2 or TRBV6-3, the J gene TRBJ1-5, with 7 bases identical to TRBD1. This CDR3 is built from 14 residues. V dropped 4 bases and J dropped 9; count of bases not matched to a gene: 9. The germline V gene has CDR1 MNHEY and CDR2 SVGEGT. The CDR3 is CASSLRHGQVPQHF. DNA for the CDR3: TGTGCCAGCAGTTTAAGACACGGACAGGTGCCCCAGCATTTT.

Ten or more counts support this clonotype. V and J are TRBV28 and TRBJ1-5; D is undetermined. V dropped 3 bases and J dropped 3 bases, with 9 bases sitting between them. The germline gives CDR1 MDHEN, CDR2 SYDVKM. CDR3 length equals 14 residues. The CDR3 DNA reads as TGTGCCAGCAGTTTTGGCCGGTTCAATCAGCCCCAGCATTTT. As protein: CASSFGRFNQPQHF.

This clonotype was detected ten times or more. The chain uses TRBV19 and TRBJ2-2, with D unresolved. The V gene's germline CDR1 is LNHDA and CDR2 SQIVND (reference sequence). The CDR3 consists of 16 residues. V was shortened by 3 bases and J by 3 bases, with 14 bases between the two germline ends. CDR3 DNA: TGTGCCAGTAGTATTACTCGGACCTCCTACACCGGGGAGCTGTTTTTT. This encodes CASSITRTSYTGELFF.

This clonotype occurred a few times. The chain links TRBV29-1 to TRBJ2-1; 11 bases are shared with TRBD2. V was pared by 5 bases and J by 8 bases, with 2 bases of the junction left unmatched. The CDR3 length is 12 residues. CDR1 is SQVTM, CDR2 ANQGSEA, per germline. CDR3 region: CSVLGLADEQFF. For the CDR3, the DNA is TGCAGCGTTCTGGGACTAGCGGATGAGCAGTTCTTC.

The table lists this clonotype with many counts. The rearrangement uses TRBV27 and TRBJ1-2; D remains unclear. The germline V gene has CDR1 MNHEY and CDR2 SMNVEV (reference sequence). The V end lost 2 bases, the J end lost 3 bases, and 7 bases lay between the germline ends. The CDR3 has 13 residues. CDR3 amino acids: CASSLTRDYGYTF. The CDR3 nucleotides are TGTGCCAGCAGTTTAACGAGGGACTATGGCTACACCTTC.